The rows below give T cell receptor beta chains drawn from one sample of a study of blood T cell repertoires in COVID-19. The repertoire was sequenced with immunoSEQ multiplex PCR; TCRdb's copy has only in-frame clones and lacks some. The table includes fewer than 200,000 clones, 81% detected once. Sequencing was done on a sample of peripheral blood. These receptors came from a woman between 40 and 50 years old with COVID-19, enrolled during active disease. The CDR3 runs from the conserved cysteine through the conserved F or W. The order of the fields is V gene, J gene, D gene, clone size, CDR3 protein, CDR3 DNA. The D gene is left open where the match is weak. Only some rows state a clone size, as once, few, many or a class for expanded clones.

>TRBV4-2|TRBJ2-1|TRBD2|-
CASSQDLRGSYNEQFF
TGTGCCAGCAGCCAAGATCTGCGGGGGTCCTACAATGAGCAGTTCTTC
>TRBV27|TRBJ2-6|TRBD1|-
CASSLYRGSSGANVLTF
TGTGCCAGCAGTTTATACAGGGGAAGCTCTGGGGCCAACGTCCTGACTTTC
>TRBV19|TRBJ2-1|-|-
CASSIGTLLATYNEQFF
TGTGCCAGTAGTATCGGGACTCTTCTTGCTACCTACAATGAGCAGTTCTTC
>TRBV5-6|TRBJ2-7|-|-
CASRGGSGEQYF
TGTGCCAGCAGGGGAGGTAGTGGCGAGCAGTACTTC
>TRBV18|TRBJ1-1|-|-
CASSPQGLLTEAFF
TGTGCCAGCTCACCACAGGGACTCCTCACTGAAGCTTTCTTT
>TRBV7-9|TRBJ1-1|TRBD1|-
CASSLATGGAFF
TGTGCCAGCAGCTTAGCCACAGGGGGGGCTTTCTTT
>TRBV4-1|TRBJ2-5|TRBD2|-
CASSQLGLAGRQETQYF
TGCGCCAGCAGCCAACTCGGACTAGCGGGGCGGCAAGAGACCCAGTACTTC
>TRBV12-3/TRBV12-4|TRBJ2-6|-|-
CASRTGGANVLTF
TGTGCCAGCAGGACAGGTGGGGCCAACGTCCTGACTTTC
>TRBV6-4|TRBJ2-1|TRBD2|-
CASSDKTGGGNEQFF
TGTGCCAGCAGTGACAAGACGGGAGGGGGGAATGAGCAGTTCTTC
>TRBV29-1|TRBJ2-3|TRBD2|-
CSGTRLADTQYF
TGCAGCGGGACTAGGCTGGCAGATACGCAGTATTTT
>TRBV5-6|TRBJ2-7|TRBD2|once
CASSPRVAGPYEQYF
TGTGCCAGCAGTCCTCGTGTAGCGGGTCCCTACGAGCAGTACTTC
>TRBV7-6|TRBJ2-1|TRBD2|-
CASSMGLAGPYNEQFF
TGTGCCAGCAGCATGGGACTAGCGGGCCCCTACAATGAGCAGTTCTTC
>TRBV2|TRBJ2-3|TRBD1|-
CASGTGAGTQYF
TGTGCCAGCGGAACAGGGGCAGGTACGCAGTATTTT
>TRBV30|TRBJ2-3|TRBD2|-
CAWSPKTSDYTDTQYF
TGTGCCTGGAGTCCGAAAACTAGCGATTACACAGATACGCAGTATTTT
>TRBV11-2|TRBJ2-1|-|-
CASSLGMTVVSYNEQFF
TGTGCCAGCAGCTTAGGGATGACAGTCGTCTCCTACAATGAGCAGTTCTTC
>TRBV15|TRBJ2-3|-|-
CATSDDRADTQYF
TGTGCCACCAGCGACGACCGGGCAGATACGCAGTATTTT
>TRBV7-8|TRBJ1-2|-|-
CASSLYSGAGYGYTF
TGTGCCAGCAGCTTATATTCCGGAGCGGGCTATGGCTACACCTTC
>TRBV20-1|TRBJ1-1|-|once
CSALPRGEAFF
TGCAGTGCCCTCCCCCGGGGTGAAGCTTTCTTT
>TRBV6-5|TRBJ1-6|TRBD1|-
CASGGQGRNSPLHF
TGTGCCAGCGGAGGACAGGGGAGGAATTCACCCCTCCACTTT
>TRBV6-2/TRBV6-3|TRBJ2-5|TRBD1|once
CASSYPQGAQETQYF
TGTGCCAGCAGTTACCCACAGGGGGCACAAGAGACCCAGTACTTC
>TRBV11-2|TRBJ2-7|TRBD2|-
CASSFSSSGSPRSSYEQYF
TGTGCCAGCAGCTTTTCGTCCAGCGGGAGTCCCCGTAGCTCCTACGAGCAGTACTTC
>TRBV28|TRBJ2-7|TRBD1|-
CASSLPGTGEYEQYF
TGTGCCAGCAGTTTGCCCGGGACAGGGGAATACGAGCAGTACTTC
>TRBV27|TRBJ1-1|-|-
CASSPQGITEAFF
TGTGCCAGCAGTCCCCAGGGTATAACTGAAGCTTTCTTT
>TRBV20-1|TRBJ2-1|-|-
CSASSGTNSYNEQFF
TGCAGTGCCAGTAGCGGAACCAACTCCTACAATGAGCAGTTCTTC
>TRBV7-2|TRBJ2-2|-|-
CASSPSSRVGELFF
TGTGCCAGCAGCCCTTCGTCCAGGGTAGGGGAGCTGTTTTTT
>TRBV6-5|TRBJ1-1|-|-
CASSYSLVLNTEAFF
TGTGCCAGCAGTTACTCTCTAGTCTTGAACACTGAAGCTTTCTTT
>TRBV19|TRBJ2-3|TRBD2|-
CASSTGLAGGRTDTQYF
TGTGCCAGTAGTACCGGACTAGCGGGAGGACGAACAGATACGCAGTATTTT
>TRBV6-5|TRBJ2-2|-|once
CASSYSSQNTGELFF
TGTGCCAGCAGTTACTCGTCCCAGAACACCGGGGAGCTGTTTTTT
>TRBV6-5|TRBJ2-7|-|-
CASKLSEGYEQYF
TGTGCCAGCAAGTTGTCTGAGGGCTACGAGCAGTACTTC
>TRBV14|TRBJ2-1|-|-
CASSQNPGSEQFF
TGTGCCAGCAGCCAGAACCCCGGTAGTGAGCAGTTCTTC